The 5 T cell receptor beta chains given below trace back to one sample, sequenced in a study of early T cells in non-severe SARS-CoV-2 infection. TCRdb processed the 5' RACE reads anew with MiXCR; each CDR3 protein has one entry. This sample has 85,000 to 100,000 distinct CDR3 sequences, with around 16% found just once. Sequencing was done on a sample of whole blood. All receptors come from an adult who was a healthcare worker with PCR-confirmed SARS-CoV-2 infection or an uninfected control (not recorded which).

This clonotype was seen a handful of times. This sequence joins TRBV19 and TRBJ2-3, with 7 positions matching TRBD1. Germline V CDR1 and CDR2: LNHDA, SQIVND (reference sequence). The V and J ends lost 5 bases and 2 bases, in that order; junction bases with no gene match: 7. This CDR3 region has 15 residues. The DNA of the CDR3 is TGTGCCAGTAGTGTTACAGGGGTCTTCACAGATACGCAGTATTTT. Translation gives CASSVTGVFTDTQYF. Variable domain in full (rest from reference TRBV19 and TRBJ2-3): DGGITQSPKYLFRKEGQNVTLSCEQNLNHDAMYWYRQDPGQGLRLIYYSQIVNDFQKGDIAEGYSVSREKKESFPLTVTSAQKNPTAFYLCASSVTGVFTDTQYFGPGTRLTVL.

In its sample, this clonotype was seen a few times. The chain uses TRBV28 and TRBJ2-7; D gene unclear. Germline V lookup: CDR1 MDHEN, CDR2 SYDVKM. The CDR3 extends over 11 amino acids. Deletions cut 10 bases from V and 0 bases from J, with 7 bases between. The CDR3 reads CATTFSYEQYF. CDR3 sequence (DNA): TGTGCCACAACCTTCTCCTACGAGCAGTACTTC.

A few counts support this clonotype. The rearrangement links TRBV7-2 to TRBJ2-7, with 7 bases fitting TRBD2. Germline loops: CDR1 SGHTA, CDR2 FQGNSA. The CDR3 totals 14 residues. Germline trimming cut 5 bases from V and 0 bases from J; bases unmatched to any gene: 4. CDR3 amino acids: CASSLSGDSYEQYF. The CDR3 DNA sequence: TGTGCCAGCAGCCTGAGCGGGGACTCCTACGAGCAGTACTTC.

This clonotype was seen only a few times. The CDR3 nucleotides are TGTGCCAGTCATGGGGGGTTGGGTACTGAAGCTTTCTTT. This translates into CASHGGLGTEAFF. The rearrangement links TRBV7-6 to TRBJ1-1, with D tentatively TRBD1 (5 bases). V lost 9 bases, J lost 5 bases, and 16 bases lay in between. The germline V gene has CDR1 SGHVS and CDR2 FNYEAQ. This CDR3 is 13 amino acids long.

The sample holds a few counts of this clonotype. The chain is built from TRBV6-2 or TRBV6-3 and TRBJ2-1; the D gene is possibly TRBD2 (6 bases). The CDR3 loop spans 16 amino acids. V lost 4 bases to trimming and J lost 4 bases, with 17 bases between them. Germline assignment: CDR1 MNHEY and CDR2 SVGEGT. The DNA for the CDR3 is TGTGCCAGCAGTTCCTTCTCCGGGACTGGGTACAATGAGCAGTTCTTC. Translated, it gives CASSSFSGTGYNEQFF.